What follows are 18 T cell receptor beta chains derived from one specimen sequenced in a study of blood T cell repertoires in COVID-19. The assay was immunoSEQ multiplex PCR, and TCRdb's table has in-frame clones only and misses some. The sample gives tens of thousands of clones, approximately 90% of which show up once; around a fifth is in the top ten. The specimen was peripheral blood. These receptor sequences come from a woman aged 80 or over with acute or convalescent COVID-19.

The chain couples TRBV2 to TRBJ1-2; no clear D. V was trimmed by 7 bases and J by 2 bases, leaving 17 bases between them. Germline V gene lookup returns CDR1 SNHLY and CDR2 FYNNEI. The CDR3 is made up of 15 amino acids. The CDR3 region has the DNA TGTGCCAGCACTCTTCGGGGTACCGACAACTATGGCTACACCTTC. Its translation is CASTLRGTDNYGYTF.

Here the CDR3 reads CASSQGVNNSPLHF. The CDR3, as DNA: TGTGCCAGCTCACAGGGGGTAAATAATTCACCCCTCCACTTT. The rearrangement links TRBV18 to TRBJ1-6, with a possible D match to TRBD1 (6 bases). CDR1 KGHSH and CDR2 LQKENI come from the germline V gene. The CDR3 loop spans 14 amino acids. V shed 4 bases and J shed 5 bases, with 9 bases lying between them.

The chain couples TRBV7-2 to TRBJ1-1; D uncertain. The V end was cut by 0 bases, the J end by 2 bases, with 4 bases between. The germline V gene has CDR1 SGHTA and CDR2 FQGNSA. This CDR3 is built from 13 residues. The CDR3 DNA reads TGTGCCAGCAGCTTAGCGGCCAACACTGAAGCTTTCTTT. The encoded protein is CASSLAANTEAFF.

J is TRBJ1-5 and V is TRBV6-2 or TRBV6-3; 9 bases are shared with TRBD1. This CDR3 spans 20 amino acids. Germline V lookup: CDR1 MNHEY, CDR2 SVGEGT. J gave up 2 bases and V 4 bases, and 18 bases lay outside the gene matches. The CDR3 loop reads CASSSFLYGQGIWGNQPQHF. CDR3 DNA sequence: TGTGCCAGCAGTTCTTTCTTGTACGGACAGGGGATATGGGGCAATCAGCCCCAGCATTTT.

The chain uses TRBV6-2 or TRBV6-3 and TRBJ2-7; tentative D call: TRBD2 (6 bases). V lost 2 bases to trimming and J lost 5 bases, with 13 bases between them. The CDR3 runs to 14 residues. CDR1 MNHEY and CDR2 SVGEGT come from the germline V gene. CDR3 DNA: TGTGCCAGCAGTTACGGACCGACTAGTCACGAGCAGTACTTC. Translating gives CASSYGPTSHEQYF.

This clone has just a few counts. The chain links TRBV10-3 to TRBJ2-7; 10 bases map to TRBD2. V was clipped by 7 bases and J by 2 bases; unmatched bases: 5. Looked up from germline, CDR1 is ENHRY and CDR2 is SYGVKD. The CDR3 covers 14 residues. The CDR3 sequence is CAIKGTSAAYEQYF. The CDR3 DNA reads as TGTGCCATCAAGGGGACTAGCGCTGCCTACGAGCAGTACTTC.

The rearrangement joins TRBV6-6 to TRBJ2-1; 9 bases line up with TRBD1. The CDR3 totals 13 residues. Germline-derived CDR1 and CDR2 are MNHNY and SVGAGI (reference sequence). J gave up 10 bases and V 8 bases, and 9 bases lay outside the gene matches. The CDR3, as DNA: TGTGCCAGCCGACAGGGGGAGACGGGCGAGCAGTTCTTC. Encoded protein: CASRQGETGEQFF.

V gene TRBV28 combines with J gene TRBJ1-5; D is uncertain. CDR3 size: 13 residues. V lost 6 bases and J 2 bases, leaving 8 bases between the germline ends. CDR1 is MDHEN, CDR2 SYDVKM, per germline. The CDR3 is CASRQSRNQPQHF. DNA for the CDR3: TGTGCCAGCAGACAGTCCCGCAATCAGCCCCAGCATTTT. Variable domain in full (rest from reference TRBV28 and TRBJ1-5): DVKVTQSSRYLVKRTGEKVFLECVQDMDHENMFWYRQDPGLGLRLIYFSYDVKMKEKGDIPEGYSVSREKKERFSLILESASTNQTSMYLCASRQSRNQPQHFGDGTRLSIL.

The V gene is TRBV19, the J gene TRBJ1-5; TRBD1 is a possible D gene (5 bases). CDR3 length equals 17 residues. The V end was cut by 5 bases, the J end by 0 bases, with 17 bases between. Germline V gene sequence: CDR1 LNHDA, CDR2 SQIVND (reference sequence). CDR3 sequence reads: CASSPGVAGRSNQPQHF. The CDR3 DNA is TGTGCCAGTAGTCCCGGGGTTGCGGGACGTAGCAATCAGCCCCAGCATTTT.

The chain carries TRBV19 and TRBJ1-5; 10 bases fit TRBD1. The trim removed 6 bases at V and 5 bases at J, leaving 7 bases unmatched. Germline CDR1 LNHDA, CDR2 SQIVND (reference sequence). This CDR3 region has 15 residues. CDR3 bases: TGTGCCAGTAGCTCGGGACAGGGGCCCCATCAGCCCCAGCATTTT. Translating it yields CASSSGQGPHQPQHF.

The chain combines TRBV5-1 with TRBJ1-2; D is uncertain. The CDR3 has 13 residues. Trimming cost V 5 bases and J 4 bases, with 12 bases left between them. Germline-derived CDR1 and CDR2 are SGHRS and YFSETQ. CDR3 sequence: CASRPGELYGYTF. The CDR3 DNA reads as TGCGCCAGCAGGCCCGGGGAACTCTATGGCTACACCTTC. The full variable domain, in which reference TRBV5-1 and TRBJ1-2 provide the parts outside the CDR3, is KAGVTQTPRYLIKTRGQQVTLSCSPISGHRSVSWYQQTPGQGLQFLFEYFSETQRNKGNFPGRFSGRQFSNSRSEMNVSTLELGDSALYLCASRPGELYGYTFGSGTRLTVV.

J is TRBJ1-4 and V is TRBV5-1; D remains unclear. V lost 0 bases and J 8 bases, leaving 14 bases between the germline ends. CDR3 length: 15 residues. In germline, CDR1 is SGHRS, CDR2 YFSETQ. This chain's CDR3 is CASSLESPHVEKLFF. The CDR3 DNA is TGCGCCAGCAGCTTGGAATCCCCACACGTGGAAAAACTGTTTTTT.

The chain uses TRBV6-5 and TRBJ2-1; 7 bases line up with TRBD2. J gave up 0 bases and V 10 bases, and 9 bases lay outside the gene matches. CDR3 size: 15 residues. CDR1 and CDR2 from the germline V gene are MNHEY and SVGAGI. CDR3 sequence reads: CATRDYSFSYNEQFF. Written as DNA, the CDR3 is TGTGCCACCCGGGACTATTCGTTCTCCTACAATGAGCAGTTCTTC.

The J gene is TRBJ2-1, the V gene TRBV5-6; TRBD2 is a possible D gene (5 bases). The CDR3 has 16 amino acids. Germline values: CDR1 SGHDT, CDR2 YYEEEE. Trimming left V 3 bases short and J 0 bases short, with 13 bases between. This CDR3 is CASSSLGKRSYNEQFF. In nucleotides, the CDR3 is TGTGCCAGCAGCTCCCTCGGGAAGCGCTCCTACAATGAGCAGTTCTTC.

This sequence joins TRBV27 and TRBJ2-5, with 10 positions matching TRBD2. In germline, CDR1 is MNHEY, CDR2 SMNVEV (reference sequence). The CDR3 sequence is 15 residues long. Losses at the gene ends were 3 bases for V and 3 bases for J; bases not matched to a gene: 4. The CDR3 sequence is CASSFLAGVKETQYF. In DNA, the CDR3 is TGTGCCAGCAGTTTTCTAGCGGGAGTGAAAGAGACCCAGTACTTC.

The chain is built from TRBV29-1 and TRBJ2-1, with D possibly matching TRBD2 (6 bases). V lost 4 bases to trimming and J lost 2 bases, with 9 bases between them. Germline V gene lookup returns CDR1 SQVTM and CDR2 ANQGSEA. CDR3 size: 13 residues. The CDR3 nucleotides are TGCAGCGTTGCGAGGAGGGCCTACAATGAGCAGTTCTTC. Residues: CSVARRAYNEQFF.

Of note for this clone: Other nucleotide sequences from this sample produce the same CDR3. The chain uses TRBV12-3 or TRBV12-4 and TRBJ1-6, with D possibly matching TRBD1 (5 bases). This CDR3 comprises 13 residues. V dropped 5 bases and J dropped 8 bases, with 10 bases sitting between them. The CDR3 region is CASSVTGDSPLHF. The CDR3 nucleotides read TGTGCCAGCAGTGTGACGGGGGATTCACCCCTCCACTTT.

The chain links TRBV24-1 to TRBJ1-2, with D perhaps TRBD1 (5 bases). CDR1 and CDR2 from the germline V gene are KGHDR and SFDVKD. Trimming took off 4 bases at V and 8 bases at J, with 22 bases between the two ends. The CDR3 contains 16 residues. The CDR3 coding sequence is TGTGCCACCAGTGACCCCGGTACGACGCGGGGGGGAGGCTACACCTTC. Its protein product is CATSDPGTTRGGGYTF.